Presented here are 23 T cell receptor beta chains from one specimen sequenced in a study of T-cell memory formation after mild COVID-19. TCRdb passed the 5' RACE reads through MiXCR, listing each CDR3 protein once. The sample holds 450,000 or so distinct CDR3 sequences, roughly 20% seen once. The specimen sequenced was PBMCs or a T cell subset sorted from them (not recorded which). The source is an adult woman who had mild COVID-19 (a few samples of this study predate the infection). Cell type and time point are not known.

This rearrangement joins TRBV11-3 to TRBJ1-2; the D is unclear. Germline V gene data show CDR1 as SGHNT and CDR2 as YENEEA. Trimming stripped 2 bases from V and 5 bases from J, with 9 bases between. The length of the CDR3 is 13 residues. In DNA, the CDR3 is TGTGCCAGCAGCTTAACAGCGCATTATGGCTACACCTTC. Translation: CASSLTAHYGYTF. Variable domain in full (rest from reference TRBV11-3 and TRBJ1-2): EAGVVQSPRYKIIEKKQPVAFWCNPISGHNTLYWYLQNLGQGPELLIRYENEEAVDDSQLPKDRFSAERLKGVDSTLKIQPAELGDSAVYLCASSLTAHYGYTFGSGTRLTVV.

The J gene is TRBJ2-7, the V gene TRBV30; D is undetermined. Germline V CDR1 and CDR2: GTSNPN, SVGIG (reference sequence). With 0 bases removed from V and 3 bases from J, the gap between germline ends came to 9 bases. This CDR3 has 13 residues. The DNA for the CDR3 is TGTGCCTGGAGTGTCCATAGTAGCTACGAGCAGTACTTC. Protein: CAWSVHSSYEQYF.

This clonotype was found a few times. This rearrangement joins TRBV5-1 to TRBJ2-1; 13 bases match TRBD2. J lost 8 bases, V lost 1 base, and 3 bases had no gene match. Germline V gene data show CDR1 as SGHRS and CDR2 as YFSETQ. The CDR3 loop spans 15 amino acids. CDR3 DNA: TGCGCCAGCAGCTTGACTAGCGGGGGGGTCCATGAGCAGTTCTTC. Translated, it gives CASSLTSGGVHEQFF.

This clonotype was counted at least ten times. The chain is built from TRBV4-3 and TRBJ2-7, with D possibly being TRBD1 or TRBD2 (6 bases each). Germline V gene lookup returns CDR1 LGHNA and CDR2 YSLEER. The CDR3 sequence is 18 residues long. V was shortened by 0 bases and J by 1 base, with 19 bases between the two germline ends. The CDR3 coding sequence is TGCGCCAGCAGCCAAGACCGGGGGCGGCAAACCGCTTCCTACGAGCAGTACTTC. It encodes CASSQDRGRQTASYEQYF.

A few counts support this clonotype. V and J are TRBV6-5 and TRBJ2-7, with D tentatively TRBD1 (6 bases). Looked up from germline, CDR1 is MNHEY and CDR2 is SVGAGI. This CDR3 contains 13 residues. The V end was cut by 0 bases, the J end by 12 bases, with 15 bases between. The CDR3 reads CASSYSRGQLGYF. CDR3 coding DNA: TGTGCCAGCAGTTACTCCCGCGGACAGCTCGGGTACTTC.

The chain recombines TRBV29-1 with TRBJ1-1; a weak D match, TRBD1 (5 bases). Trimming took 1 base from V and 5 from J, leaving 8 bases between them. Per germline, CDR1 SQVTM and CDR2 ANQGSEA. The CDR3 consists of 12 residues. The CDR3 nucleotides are TGCAGCGTTGAAGGGGGGGGGACTGAAGCTTTCTTT. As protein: CSVEGGGTEAFF.

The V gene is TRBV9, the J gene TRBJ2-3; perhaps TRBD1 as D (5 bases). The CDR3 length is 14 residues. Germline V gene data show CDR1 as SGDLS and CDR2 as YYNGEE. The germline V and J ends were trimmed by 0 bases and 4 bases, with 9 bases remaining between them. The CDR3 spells CASSVVWGPDTQYF. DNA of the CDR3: TGTGCCAGCAGCGTAGTTTGGGGCCCAGATACGCAGTATTTT.

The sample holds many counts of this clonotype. In nucleotides, the CDR3 is TGTGCCAGCAGCTTAGCTCTAACAGGGACAGGGGAGACCCAGTACTTC. Translating gives CASSLALTGTGETQYF. This chain uses TRBV7-9 with TRBJ2-5, with TRBD1 matching over 9 bases. V gave up 0 bases and J gave up 5 bases; unmatched junction bases: 7. CDR1 SEHNR and CDR2 FQNEAQ come from the germline V gene (reference sequence). CDR3 length: 16 residues.

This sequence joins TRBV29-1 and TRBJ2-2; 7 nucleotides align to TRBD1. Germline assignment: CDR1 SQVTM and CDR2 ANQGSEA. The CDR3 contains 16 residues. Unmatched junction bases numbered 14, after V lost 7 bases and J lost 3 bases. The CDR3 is CSGYVTGQCYTGELFF. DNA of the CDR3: TGCAGCGGTTACGTCACGGGACAGTGTTACACCGGGGAGCTGTTTTTT.

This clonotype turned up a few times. This chain's CDR3 is CASSWAPGWGMNTEAFF. The CDR3 nucleotides are TGTGCCAGCAGTTGGGCTCCAGGGTGGGGAATGAACACTGAAGCTTTCTTT. This chain joins TRBV2 and TRBJ1-1; TRBD1 might be the D (5 bases). Germline V gene sequence: CDR1 SNHLY, CDR2 FYNNEI. The V end lost 5 bases, the J end lost 0 bases, and 19 bases lay between the germline ends. CDR3 size: 17 residues.

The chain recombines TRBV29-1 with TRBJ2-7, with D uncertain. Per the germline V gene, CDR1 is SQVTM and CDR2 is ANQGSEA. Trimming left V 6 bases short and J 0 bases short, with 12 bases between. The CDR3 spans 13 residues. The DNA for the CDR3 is TGCAGCGTAGTGGCAGCCACCTCCTACGAGCAGTACTTC. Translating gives CSVVAATSYEQYF.

The CDR3 DNA reads as TGTGCCAGCAGTTTATCCCCCCGGGGGAACACTGAAGCTTTCTTT. As protein: CASSLSPRGNTEAFF. The chain carries TRBV28 and TRBJ1-1; D is unclear. Germline V lookup: CDR1 MDHEN, CDR2 SYDVKM. This CDR3 is built from 15 residues. Between the trimmed V and J ends, which lost 1 base and 1 base, there was a span of 10 bases.

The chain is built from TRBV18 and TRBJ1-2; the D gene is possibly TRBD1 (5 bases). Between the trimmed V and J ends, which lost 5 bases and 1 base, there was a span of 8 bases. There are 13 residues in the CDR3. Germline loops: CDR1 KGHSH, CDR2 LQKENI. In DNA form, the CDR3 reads TGTGCCAGCTCAGCGACAGTTAACTATGGCTACACCTTC. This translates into CASSATVNYGYTF.

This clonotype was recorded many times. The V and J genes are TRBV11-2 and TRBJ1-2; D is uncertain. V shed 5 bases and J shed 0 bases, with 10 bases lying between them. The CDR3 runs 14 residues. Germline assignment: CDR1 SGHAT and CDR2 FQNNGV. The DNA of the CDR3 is TGTGCCAGCAGCCAGCAAGCGGCTAACTATGGCTACACCTTC. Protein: CASSQQAANYGYTF.

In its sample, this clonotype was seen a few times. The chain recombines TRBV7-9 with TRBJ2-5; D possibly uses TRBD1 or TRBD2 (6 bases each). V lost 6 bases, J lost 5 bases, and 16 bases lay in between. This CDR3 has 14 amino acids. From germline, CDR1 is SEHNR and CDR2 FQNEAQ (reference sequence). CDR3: CASRVGGWRETQYF. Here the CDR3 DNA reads TGTGCCAGCAGAGTGGGGGGCTGGAGGGAGACCCAGTACTTC.

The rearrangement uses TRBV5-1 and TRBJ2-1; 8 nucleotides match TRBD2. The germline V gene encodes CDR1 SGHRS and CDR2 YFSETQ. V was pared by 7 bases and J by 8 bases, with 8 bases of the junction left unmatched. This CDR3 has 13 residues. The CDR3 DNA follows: TGCGCCAGCGGTACGGGACTAGTACATGAGCAGTTCTTC. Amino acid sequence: CASGTGLVHEQFF.

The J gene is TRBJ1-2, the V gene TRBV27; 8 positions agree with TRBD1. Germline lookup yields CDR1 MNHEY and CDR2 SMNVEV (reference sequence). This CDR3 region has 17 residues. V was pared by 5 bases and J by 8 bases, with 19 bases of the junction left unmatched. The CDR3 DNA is TGTGCCAGCAGTCGGGAGGACAGGGCCTCCGTGACAACGGGCTACACCTTC. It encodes CASSREDRASVTTGYTF.

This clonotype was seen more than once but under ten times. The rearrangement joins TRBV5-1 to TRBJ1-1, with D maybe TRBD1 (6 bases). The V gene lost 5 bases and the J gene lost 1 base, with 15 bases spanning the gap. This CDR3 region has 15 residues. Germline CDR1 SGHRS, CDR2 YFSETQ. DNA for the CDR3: TGCGCCAGCAGGGTTATACCGGGACAGAACACTGAAGCTTTCTTT. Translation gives CASRVIPGQNTEAFF.

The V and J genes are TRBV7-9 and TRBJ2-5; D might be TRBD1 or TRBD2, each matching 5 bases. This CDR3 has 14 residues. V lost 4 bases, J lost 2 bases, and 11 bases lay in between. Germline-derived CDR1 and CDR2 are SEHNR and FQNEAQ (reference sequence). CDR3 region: CASSSRGPQETQYF. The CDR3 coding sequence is TGTGCCAGCAGCTCACGGGGACCTCAAGAGACCCAGTACTTC.

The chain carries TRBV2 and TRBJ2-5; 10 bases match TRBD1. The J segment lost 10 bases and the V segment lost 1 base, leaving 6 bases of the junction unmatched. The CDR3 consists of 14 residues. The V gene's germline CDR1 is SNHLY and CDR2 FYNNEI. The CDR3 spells CASSEDLGQGDQYF. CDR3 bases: TGTGCCAGCAGTGAAGATCTTGGACAGGGGGACCAGTACTTC.

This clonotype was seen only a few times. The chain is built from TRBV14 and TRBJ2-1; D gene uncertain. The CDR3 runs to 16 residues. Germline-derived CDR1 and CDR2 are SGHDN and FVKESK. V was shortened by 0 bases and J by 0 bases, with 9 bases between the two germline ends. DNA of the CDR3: TGTGCCAGCAGCCAAGACCTGCTACGCTCCTACAATGAGCAGTTCTTC. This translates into CASSQDLLRSYNEQFF.

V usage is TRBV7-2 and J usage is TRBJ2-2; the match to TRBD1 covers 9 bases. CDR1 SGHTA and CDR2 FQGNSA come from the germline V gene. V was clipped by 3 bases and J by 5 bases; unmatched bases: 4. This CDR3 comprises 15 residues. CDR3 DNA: TGTGCCAGCAGCTTTAGGACAGGGGCTACCGGGGAGCTGTTTTTT. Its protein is CASSFRTGATGELFF.

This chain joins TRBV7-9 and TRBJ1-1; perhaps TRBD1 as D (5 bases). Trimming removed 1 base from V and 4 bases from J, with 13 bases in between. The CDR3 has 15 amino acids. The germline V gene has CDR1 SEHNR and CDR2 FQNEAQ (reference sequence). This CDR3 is CASSLEEWGPTEAFF. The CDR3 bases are TGTGCCAGCAGCTTAGAGGAGTGGGGACCCACTGAAGCTTTCTTT.